A single sample is the source of the 10 T cell receptor beta chains below, sequenced in a study of T cell responses to AZD1222 COVID-19 vaccine. Clones were read by immunoSEQ multiplex PCR, and TCRdb kept only the in-frame ones, dropping some. The data hold 150,000 to 200,000 clones, with less than 95% observed a single time. Sequenced material: peripheral blood, taken on day 0 of AZD1222 vaccination. These receptors all stem from an adult in good health.

The sample holds one count of this clone. The chain couples TRBV9 to TRBJ2-7; D call uncertain. Trimming pared 0 bases from V and 2 bases from J, leaving 12 bases between. In germline, CDR1 is SGDLS, CDR2 YYNGEE. This CDR3 spans 15 amino acids. CDR3 region: CASSVALSGPYEQYF. In nucleotides, the CDR3 is TGTGCCAGCAGCGTAGCCCTCAGTGGGCCCTACGAGCAGTACTTC.

V usage is TRBV7-2 and J usage is TRBJ1-2, with unresolved D. V lost 1 base and J lost 5, with 14 bases in between. Germline V gives CDR1 SGHTA, CDR2 FQGNSA. The CDR3 is 15 residues long. CDR3 amino acids: CASSLGLAQSYGYTF. In DNA, the CDR3 is TGTGCCAGCAGCTTAGGATTAGCGCAGAGTTATGGCTACACCTTC.

The chain couples TRBV5-1 to TRBJ1-1; TRBD1 agrees at 9 bases. With 0 bases clipped from V and 1 base from J, the junction kept 1 base outside the gene matches. Germline assignment: CDR1 SGHRS and CDR2 YFSETQ. CDR3 length: 15 amino acids. Written as DNA, the CDR3 is TGCGCCAGCAGCTTGGAGGGACAGGGGAACACTGAAGCTTTCTTT. Amino acid sequence: CASSLEGQGNTEAFF.

The rearrangement links TRBV5-5 to TRBJ2-7, with D hard to call. Trimming stripped 1 base from V and 3 bases from J, with 8 bases between. CDR3 length: 13 residues. From germline, CDR1 is SGHKS and CDR2 YYEKEE (reference sequence). The CDR3: CASSLTYDYEQYF. CDR3 DNA: TGTGCCAGCAGCTTGACTTACGACTACGAGCAGTACTTC.

The count of this clone is one. This sequence joins TRBV6-5 and TRBJ1-2, with TRBD1 identical over 10 bases. The germline V gene has CDR1 MNHEY and CDR2 SVGAGI. The CDR3 runs to 12 residues. V lost 10 bases, J lost 8 bases, and 7 bases stayed unmatched. The CDR3 region has the DNA TGTGCCATCCTGGACAGGGGGGAAGGCTACACCTTC. This codes for CAILDRGEGYTF.

This clone was detected once. The V and J genes are TRBV5-1 and TRBJ1-2; D may be TRBD1 (6 bases). Trimming removed 4 bases from V and 6 bases from J, with 13 bases in between. CDR1 is SGHRS, CDR2 YFSETQ, per germline. The CDR3 is made up of 13 amino acids. CDR3 sequence reads: CASSQQGEHGYTF. In nucleotides, the CDR3 is TGCGCCAGCAGCCAACAGGGTGAGCATGGCTACACCTTC.

This sequence joins TRBV27 and TRBJ2-3, with 7 bases lining up with TRBD2. Trimming cost V 2 bases and J 2 bases; bases outside gene matches: 7. CDR3 length: 16 residues. From germline, CDR1 is MNHEY and CDR2 SMNVEV (reference sequence). The CDR3 nucleotides are TGTGCCAGCAGTTTAGTGGCTAGCGGATTCACAGATACGCAGTATTTT. This encodes CASSLVASGFTDTQYF.

This clone was recorded only once. The genes are TRBV2 and TRBJ1-4; 8 positions agree with TRBD1. The CDR3 extends over 19 amino acids. CDR1 is SNHLY, CDR2 FYNNEI, per germline. The V segment lost 2 bases and the J segment 4 bases; nucleotides outside the gene matches: 15. This chain's CDR3 is CASSEQSPPVGTGNEKLFF. CDR3 DNA sequence: TGTGCCAGCAGTGAACAGTCCCCTCCGGTGGGGACAGGTAATGAAAAACTGTTTTTT. Full variable domain (remainder filled in from reference TRBV2 and TRBJ1-4): EPEVTQTPSHQVTQMGQEVILRCVPISNHLYFYWYRQILGQKVEFLVSFYNNEISEKSEIFDDQFSVERPDGSNFTLKIRSTKLEDSAMYFCASSEQSPPVGTGNEKLFFGSGTQLSVL.

The chain carries TRBV11-2 and TRBJ2-7; D may be TRBD1 (5 bases). Between the trimmed V and J ends, which lost 2 bases and 0 bases, there was a span of 23 bases. Germline V gene data show CDR1 as SGHAT and CDR2 as FQNNGV. The CDR3 contains 19 residues. The DNA of the CDR3 is TGTGCCAGCAGCTTACGGACCCGCCCAGGGTTGGCCGCCTCCTACGAGCAGTACTTC. Translation: CASSLRTRPGLAASYEQYF.

This rearrangement joins TRBV11-2 to TRBJ1-1, with D unclear. The germline V gene has CDR1 SGHAT and CDR2 FQNNGV. The CDR3 has 12 residues. V lost 6 bases and J 2 bases, leaving 7 bases between the germline ends. In nucleotides, the CDR3 is TGTGCCAGCAGGCTTTTTAACACTGAAGCTTTCTTT. It encodes CASRLFNTEAFF. The full variable domain, in which reference TRBV11-2 and TRBJ1-1 provide the parts outside the CDR3, is EAGVAQSPRYKIIEKRQSVAFWCNPISGHATLYWYQQILGQGPKLLIQFQNNGVVDDSQLPKDRFSAERLKGVDSTLKIQPAKLEDSAVYLCASRLFNTEAFFGQGTRLTVV.